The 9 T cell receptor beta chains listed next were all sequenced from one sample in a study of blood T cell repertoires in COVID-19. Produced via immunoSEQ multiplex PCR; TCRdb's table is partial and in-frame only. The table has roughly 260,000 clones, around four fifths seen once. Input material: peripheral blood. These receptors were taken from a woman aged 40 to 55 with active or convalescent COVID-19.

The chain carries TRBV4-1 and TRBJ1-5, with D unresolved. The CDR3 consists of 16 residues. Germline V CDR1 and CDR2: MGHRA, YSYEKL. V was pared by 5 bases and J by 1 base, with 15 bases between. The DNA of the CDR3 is TGCGCCAGCAGCACGAGGGAGGAACTGAGCAATCAGCCCCAGCATTTT. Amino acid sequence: CASSTREELSNQPQHF.

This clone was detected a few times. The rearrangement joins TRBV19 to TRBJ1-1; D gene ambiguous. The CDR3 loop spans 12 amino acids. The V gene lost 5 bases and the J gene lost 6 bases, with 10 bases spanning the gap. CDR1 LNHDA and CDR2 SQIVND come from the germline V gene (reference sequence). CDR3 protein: CASSEARAEAFF. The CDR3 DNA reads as TGTGCCAGTAGTGAGGCGCGAGCTGAAGCTTTCTTT. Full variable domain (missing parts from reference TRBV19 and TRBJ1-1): DGGITQSPKYLFRKEGQNVTLSCEQNLNHDAMYWYRQDPGQGLRLIYYSQIVNDFQKGDIAEGYSVSREKKESFPLTVTSAQKNPTAFYLCASSEARAEAFFGQGTRLTVV.

The CDR3 region is CAISESGQGGTEAFF. In nucleotides, the CDR3 is TGTGCCATCAGTGAGTCCGGACAGGGAGGTACTGAAGCTTTCTTT. The chain combines TRBV10-3 with TRBJ1-1; 8 positions agree with TRBD1. The CDR3 spans 15 residues. In germline, CDR1 is ENHRY, CDR2 SYGVKD. After removal of 0 bases from V and 5 bases from J, the junction contained 5 bases not matched to a gene.

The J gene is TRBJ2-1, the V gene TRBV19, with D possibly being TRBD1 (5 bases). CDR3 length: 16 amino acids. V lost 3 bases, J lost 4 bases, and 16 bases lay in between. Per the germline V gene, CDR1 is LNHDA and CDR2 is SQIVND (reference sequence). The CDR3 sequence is CASSMAFDSLYNEQFF. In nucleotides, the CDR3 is TGTGCCAGTAGTATGGCCTTCGACAGCCTATACAATGAGCAGTTCTTC.

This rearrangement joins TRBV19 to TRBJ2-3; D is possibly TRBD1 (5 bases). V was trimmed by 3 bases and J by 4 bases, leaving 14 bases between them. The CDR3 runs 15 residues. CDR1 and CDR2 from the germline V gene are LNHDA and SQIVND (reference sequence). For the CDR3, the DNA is TGTGCCAGTAGTATTGGCAGGGCATCGGCAGATACGCAGTATTTT. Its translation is CASSIGRASADTQYF. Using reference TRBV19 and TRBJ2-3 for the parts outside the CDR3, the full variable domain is DGGITQSPKYLFRKEGQNVTLSCEQNLNHDAMYWYRQDPGQGLRLIYYSQIVNDFQKGDIAEGYSVSREKKESFPLTVTSAQKNPTAFYLCASSIGRASADTQYFGPGTRLTVL.

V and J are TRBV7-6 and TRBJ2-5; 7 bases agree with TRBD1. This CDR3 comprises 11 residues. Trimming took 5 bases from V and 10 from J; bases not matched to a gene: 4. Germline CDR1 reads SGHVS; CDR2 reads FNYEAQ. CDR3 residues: CASSQDRVQYF. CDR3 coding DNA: TGTGCCAGCAGCCAAGACAGGGTCCAGTACTTC.

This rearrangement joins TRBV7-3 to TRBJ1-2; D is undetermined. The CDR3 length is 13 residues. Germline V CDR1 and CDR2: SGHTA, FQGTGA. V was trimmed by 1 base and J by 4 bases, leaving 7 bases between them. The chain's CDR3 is CASSLSGGYGYTF. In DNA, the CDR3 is TGTGCCAGCAGCTTAAGTGGCGGCTATGGCTACACCTTC.

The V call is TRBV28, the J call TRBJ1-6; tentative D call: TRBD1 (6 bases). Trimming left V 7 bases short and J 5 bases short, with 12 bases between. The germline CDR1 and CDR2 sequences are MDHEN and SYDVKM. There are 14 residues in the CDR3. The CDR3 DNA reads TGTGCCAGCAACTTGGGACAAGATAATTCACCCCTCCACTTT. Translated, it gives CASNLGQDNSPLHF. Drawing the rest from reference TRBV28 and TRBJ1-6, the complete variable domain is DVKVTQSSRYLVKRTGEKVFLECVQDMDHENMFWYRQDPGLGLRLIYFSYDVKMKEKGDIPEGYSVSREKKERFSLILESASTNQTSMYLCASNLGQDNSPLHFGNGTRLTVT.

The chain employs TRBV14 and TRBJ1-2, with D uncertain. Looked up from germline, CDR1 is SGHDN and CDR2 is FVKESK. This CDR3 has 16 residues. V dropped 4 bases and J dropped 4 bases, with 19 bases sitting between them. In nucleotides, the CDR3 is TGTGCCAGCAGCCGTGATCTTGTGGATCCGGGCTATGGCTACACCTTC. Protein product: CASSRDLVDPGYGYTF.